This entry is about one T cell receptor (beta chain). The antigen is not known. These data are taken from a study of OX40 agonist ivuxolimab in advanced cancers. The wider study: Patients with prior anti-PD-1, anti-PD-L1 or anti-CTLA-4 therapy were eligible; 40% to 45% had some. General study findings and limits: In a subset of nonresponders, normalized T-cell clonal expansion was also low.

The cohort excluded patients with autoimmune disease history or systemic immunosuppression. Clones were sequenced by immunoSEQ multiplex PCR, and TCRdb holds only the in-frame ones, with some missing. The data show about 19,000 clones, around 86% seen once. V shed 0 bases, J shed 1 base, and the junction held 4 bases outside the gene matches. Per the germline V gene, CDR1 is MNHEY and CDR2 is SMNVEV (reference sequence). The CDR3 consists of 17 residues. The chain links TRBV27 to TRBJ2-2; 8 nucleotides agree with TRBD2. This clonotype was sampled from an adult with an advanced solid tumor such as melanoma, head and neck, liver or kidney cancer. The sample here was CD4+ or CD8+ T cells sorted from blood, taken in a trial of the OX40 agonist ivuxolimab. The CDR3 nucleotides are TGTGCCAGCAGTTTATCTTGGCGGGAGGTGAACACCGGGGAGCTGTTTTTT. Protein product: CASSLSWREVNTGELFF.